This T cell receptor (beta chain) was profiled in a study of T cell responses to AZD1222 COVID-19 vaccine. Study-level background: Pooled in the analysis were second doses at about 4 or about 12 weeks. Study observations and caveats: Donors were chiefly white British, with a greater number of females, and clonal diversity was perhaps underestimated. Repertoire collection took place solely once the T cell response had peaked. With dominance at 160-218 and 743-854, vaccine-associated CD4 TCRs spanned spike.

This clone showed up just once. Its antigen is unknown. In germline, CDR1 is SGHVS, CDR2 FNYEAQ. Trimming cost V 6 bases and J 5 bases; bases outside gene matches: 9. This CDR3 has 15 residues. The protocol was immunoSEQ multiplex PCR, while the TCRdb copy is restricted to in-frame clones and leaves out a portion. The sample lists roughly 96,000 clones, 88% occurring once. The V gene is TRBV7-6, the J gene TRBJ2-7; TRBD2 aligns across 11 bases. The material sequenced was peripheral blood, taken on day 0 of AZD1222 vaccination. The clonotype originates from an adult in good health. The CDR3 region has the DNA TGTGCCAGCAGTCATAACGGACTAGCGGGTAACGAGCAGTACTTC. This translates into CASSHNGLAGNEQYF.